This T cell receptor (beta chain) emerged from a study of cytomegalovirus exposure and HLA in healthy donors. V dropped 1 base and J dropped 0 bases, with 10 bases sitting between them. This CDR3 is 16 amino acids long. Germline CDR1 is LGHNA and CDR2 is YSLEER. PCR primers comprised 60 Vbeta and 13 Jbeta primers. TCRdb's copy holds only in-frame clones and misses some; the assay was immunoSEQ multiplex PCR. This sample yields some 220,000 clones, of which approximately 80% are seen a single time; approximately 0.5% belongs to the top ten. Material for sequencing was PBMCs. The receptor was derived from a woman between 35 and 50 years old in good health and CMV-seronegative. The chain carries TRBV4-3 and TRBJ1-3; no clear D gene. CDR3 in DNA: TGCGCCAGCAGCCAAGTTAGTCGGTACTCTGGAAACACCATATATTTT. Residues: CASSQVSRYSGNTIYF.